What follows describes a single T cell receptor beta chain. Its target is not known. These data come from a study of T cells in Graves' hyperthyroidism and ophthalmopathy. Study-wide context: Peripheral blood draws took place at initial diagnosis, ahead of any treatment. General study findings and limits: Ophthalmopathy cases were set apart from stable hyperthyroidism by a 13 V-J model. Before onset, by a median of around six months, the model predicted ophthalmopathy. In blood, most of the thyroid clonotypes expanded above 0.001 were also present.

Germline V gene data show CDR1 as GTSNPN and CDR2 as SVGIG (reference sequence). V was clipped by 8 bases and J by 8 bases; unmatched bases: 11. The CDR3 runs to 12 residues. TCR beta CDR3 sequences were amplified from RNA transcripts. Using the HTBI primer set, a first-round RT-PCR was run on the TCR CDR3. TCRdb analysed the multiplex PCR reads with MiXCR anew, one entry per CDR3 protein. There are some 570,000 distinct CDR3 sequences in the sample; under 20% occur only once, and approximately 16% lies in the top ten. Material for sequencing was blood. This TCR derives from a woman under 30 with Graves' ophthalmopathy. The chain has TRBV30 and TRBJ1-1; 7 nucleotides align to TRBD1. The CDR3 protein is CARTGAGSEAFF. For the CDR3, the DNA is TGTGCCCGTACAGGGGCAGGGAGCGAAGCTTTCTTT. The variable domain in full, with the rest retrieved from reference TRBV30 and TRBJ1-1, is SQTIHQWPATLVQPVGSPLSLECTVEGTSNPNLYWYRQAAGRGLQLLFYSVGIGQISSEVPQNLSASRPQDRQFILSSKKLLLSDSGFYLCARTGAGSEAFFGQGTRLTVV.